Each of the 12 T cell receptor beta chains below was sequenced from the same sample in a study of blood T cell repertoires in COVID-19. Profiled with immunoSEQ multiplex PCR; TCRdb holds only in-frame clones, not every one. This table holds around 270,000 clones, 86% found once. The sequencing input was peripheral blood. These receptors were obtained from a young man with active or convalescent COVID-19.

This clone has a handful of counts. The chain recombines TRBV4-3 with TRBJ2-7; D might be TRBD1 (5 bases). Trimming pared 1 base from V and 2 bases from J, leaving 12 bases between. CDR1 LGHNA and CDR2 YSLEER come from the germline V gene. This CDR3 contains 15 residues. CDR3 coding DNA: TGCGCCAGCAGCCAAGGGCCCCAGGGCGCCTACGAGCAGTACTTC. Its protein is CASSQGPQGAYEQYF.

This chain joins TRBV9 and TRBJ1-3; no firm D call. Trimming took 0 bases from V and 0 from J, leaving 10 bases between them. Germline V lookup: CDR1 SGDLS, CDR2 YYNGEE. The CDR3 covers 16 residues. The CDR3 loop reads CASSVGFLSSGNTIYF. CDR3 coding DNA: TGTGCCAGCAGCGTAGGTTTTCTGAGCTCTGGAAACACCATATATTTT.

The V call is TRBV6-4, the J call TRBJ2-1, with 7 bases fitting TRBD1. The CDR3 length is 14 residues. The V segment lost 4 bases and the J segment 8 bases; nucleotides outside the gene matches: 8. The germline V gene encodes CDR1 MRHNA and CDR2 SNTAGT. Here the CDR3 DNA reads TGTGCCAGCAGTGGCGGTCAGGGGGTCGATGAGCAGTTCTTC. Its protein product is CASSGGQGVDEQFF.

This sequence joins TRBV4-3 and TRBJ2-4, with 8 nucleotides matching TRBD2. Germline V CDR1 and CDR2: LGHNA, YSLEER. CDR3 length: 14 amino acids. Unmatched junction bases numbered 5, after V lost 4 bases and J lost 6 bases. In nucleotides, the CDR3 is TGCGCCAGCAGCCCCGGTACTAGCGGAAACATTCAGTACTTC. Protein product: CASSPGTSGNIQYF.

The chain joins TRBV6-4 to TRBJ2-3; no clear D. V was pared by 3 bases and J by 4 bases, with 8 bases between. The germline V gene encodes CDR1 MRHNA and CDR2 SNTAGT. The CDR3 has 13 residues. CDR3 loop: CASSEQMADTQYF. DNA of the CDR3: TGTGCCAGCAGTGAACAGATGGCAGATACGCAGTATTTT.

This clone appeared a few times. The rearrangement links TRBV18 to TRBJ2-7; possible D gene TRBD2, 6 bases. V lost 3 bases to trimming and J lost 0 bases, with 15 bases between them. The germline CDR1 and CDR2 sequences are KGHSH and LQKENI. The CDR3 spans 16 residues. CDR3 nucleotides: TGTGCCAGCTCACCCGGACTATCTGCAGGCTCCTACGAGCAGTACTTC. Its protein product is CASSPGLSAGSYEQYF.

J is TRBJ2-5 and V is TRBV4-1; the match to TRBD2 covers 8 bases. Germline CDR1 reads MGHRA; CDR2 reads YSYEKL. CDR3 length: 17 residues. The V and J ends lost 0 bases and 2 bases, in that order; junction bases with no gene match: 8. The CDR3 region is CASSQDYLAGKQETQYF. CDR3 coding DNA: TGCGCCAGCAGCCAAGACTACCTAGCGGGTAAACAAGAGACCCAGTACTTC.

A few counts support this clone. The chain has TRBV20-1 and TRBJ1-1; D perhaps matches TRBD1 (6 bases). This CDR3 region has 13 residues. V was cut by 6 bases and J by 12 bases, with 23 bases left in between. Per germline, CDR1 DFQATT and CDR2 SNEGSKA (reference sequence). The chain's CDR3 is CSASQDDRDKTFF. The DNA for the CDR3 is TGCAGTGCCAGTCAAGACGACCGGGACAAAACTTTCTTT.

V is TRBV4-1 and J is TRBJ1-2; no definite D call. From germline, CDR1 is MGHRA and CDR2 YSYEKL. The V and J ends lost 1 base and 0 bases respectively, with 6 bases between them. The CDR3 is made up of 14 amino acids. CDR3 sequence (DNA): TGCGCCAGCAGCCAAGCCGGGGCTAACTATGGCTACACCTTC. Translation: CASSQAGANYGYTF.

The rearrangement links TRBV5-6 to TRBJ1-4, with D unclear. CDR3 length: 15 residues. Trimming took off 2 bases at V and 4 bases at J, with 12 bases between the two ends. Germline loops: CDR1 SGHDT, CDR2 YYEEEE. CDR3 sequence reads: CASSLYAANNEKLFF. In DNA form, the CDR3 reads TGTGCCAGCAGCTTATATGCGGCCAATAATGAAAAACTGTTTTTT.

The chain employs TRBV19 and TRBJ1-2, with 7 bases fitting TRBD1. The CDR3 sequence is 14 residues long. The V gene end was trimmed by 6 bases and the J gene end by 7 bases; junction bases not matched to a gene: 11. Germline CDR1 and CDR2: LNHDA and SQIVND (reference sequence). The CDR3 spells CASRSTGAGLGYTF. The CDR3 bases are TGTGCCAGTAGGTCAACAGGGGCCGGGCTTGGCTACACCTTC. The entire variable domain, with the rest obtained from reference TRBV19 and TRBJ1-2, is as follows: DGGITQSPKYLFRKEGQNVTLSCEQNLNHDAMYWYRQDPGQGLRLIYYSQIVNDFQKGDIAEGYSVSREKKESFPLTVTSAQKNPTAFYLCASRSTGAGLGYTFGSGTRLTVV.

This chain joins TRBV11-1 and TRBJ2-1; 11 bases map to TRBD2. The CDR3 runs to 15 residues. Germline V gene lookup returns CDR1 SGHAT and CDR2 FQDESV (reference sequence). V trimming: 5 bases; J trimming: 8 bases; junction bases outside the gene matches: 8. This CDR3 reads CASSRVSGGADEQFF. The CDR3 DNA reads as TGTGCCAGCAGCAGAGTTAGCGGGGGGGCCGATGAGCAGTTCTTC.